The next 10 T cell receptor beta chains were all read from a single sample in a study of T-cell reconstitution after alpha-beta-depleted transplantation in children. A library of TCRbeta sequences, prepared with unique molecular identifiers, was generated. TCRdb recomputed calls from the PCR reads with MiXCR, one row per CDR3 protein. The sample comprises approximately 350,000 distinct CDR3 sequences, about 9.4% of which are singletons, and approximately 2.3% rests with the top ten. The sequences come from PBMCs from the stem cell graft donor, collected from the stem cell graft. These receptors all stem from a human donor who donated a stem cell graft to a child with acute lymphoblastic leukemia.

This clonotype occurred a few times. The chain uses TRBV20-1 and TRBJ2-3; D not resolved. CDR3 length equals 14 residues. Per germline, CDR1 DFQATT and CDR2 SNEGSKA (reference sequence). Trimming cost V 3 bases and J 2 bases, with 12 bases left between them. The CDR3 DNA reads TGCAGTGCTAGGCCCTCCGGACCCACAGATACGCAGTATTTT. Its protein product is CSARPSGPTDTQYF.

This clonotype was seen more than once but under ten times. The rearrangement joins TRBV5-4 to TRBJ2-7; 10 positions agree with TRBD2. Germline values: CDR1 SGHNT, CDR2 YYREEE (reference sequence). This CDR3 comprises 15 residues. The J segment lost 0 bases and the V segment lost 4 bases, leaving 4 bases of the junction unmatched. The DNA of the CDR3 is TGTGCCAGCAGCCCGGCTAGCGGGGGCTCCTACGAGCAGTACTTC. Its protein product is CASSPASGGSYEQYF.

This clonotype appeared once. The V call is TRBV5-1, the J call TRBJ2-5; possible D gene TRBD2, 6 bases. Deletions cut 4 bases from V and 5 bases from J, with 15 bases between. The germline CDR1 and CDR2 sequences are SGHRS and YFSETQ. The CDR3 sequence is 14 residues long. Here the CDR3 DNA reads TGCGCCAGCAGCCCTACTAGCTCGGGTGAGACCCAGTACTTC. Translating it yields CASSPTSSGETQYF.

This clonotype appeared a few times. The V gene is TRBV10-3, the J gene TRBJ2-1; 7 bases fit TRBD2. The germline V gene has CDR1 ENHRY and CDR2 SYGVKD. This CDR3 is 15 amino acids long. Germline trimming cut 6 bases from V and 7 bases from J; bases unmatched to any gene: 12. The CDR3 DNA is TGTGCCATCAGCCGATGGGGGGGGGATGGGAATGAGCAGTTCTTC. Amino acids: CAISRWGGDGNEQFF.

This chain links TRBV30 with TRBJ2-1, with D uncertain. V lost 1 base to trimming and J lost 9 bases, with 10 bases between them. Germline V gene data show CDR1 as GTSNPN and CDR2 as SVGIG (reference sequence). The CDR3 loop spans 12 amino acids. The CDR3 DNA is TGTGCCTGGAGTGCCTCAGTAATTGAGCAGTTCTTC. Residues: CAWSASVIEQFF.

This clonotype was counted a few times. The CDR3 loop reads CASSVGIAGGPGTGELFF. The CDR3 DNA follows: TGTGCCAGCAGCGTAGGGATAGCGGGAGGGCCGGGCACCGGGGAGCTGTTTTTT. This chain joins TRBV9 and TRBJ2-2, with 11 bases aligning to TRBD2. The CDR3 runs to 18 residues. J was trimmed by 4 bases and V by 0 bases; bases with no gene match: 8. Germline V lookup: CDR1 SGDLS, CDR2 YYNGEE.

This clonotype was seen only a few times. CDR3 nucleotides: TGTGCCAGCAGTTTCAATCTAGCGGGTCCATGGGCGTTCTTC. As protein: CASSFNLAGPWAFF. The chain combines TRBV12-3 or TRBV12-4 with TRBJ2-1, with 8 bases that match TRBD2. The V gene end was trimmed by 3 bases and the J gene end by 15 bases; junction bases not matched to a gene: 13. This CDR3 has 14 residues.

This clonotype was counted only a few times. The chain employs TRBV20-1 and TRBJ2-1; 9 bases fit TRBD2. Germline CDR1 DFQATT, CDR2 SNEGSKA (reference sequence). V gave up 4 bases and J gave up 5 bases; unmatched junction bases: 6. This CDR3 has 14 residues. The CDR3 loop is CSAIGREGNNEQFF. The CDR3 bases are TGCAGTGCTATAGGGCGGGAGGGGAACAATGAGCAGTTCTTC.

This clonotype has a count of ten or more. V gene TRBV5-1 combines with J gene TRBJ2-3; 7 bases match TRBD2. After removal of 1 base from V and 5 bases from J, the junction contained 7 bases not matched to a gene. CDR1 is SGHRS and CDR2 is YFSETQ in the germline V gene. The CDR3 has 15 residues. CDR3 sequence: CASSLRAGELDTQYF. CDR3 bases: TGCGCCAGCAGCTTGCGGGCGGGAGAACTAGATACGCAGTATTTT.

The J gene is TRBJ1-5, the V gene TRBV3-1; 11 bases fit TRBD1. The CDR3 is made up of 18 amino acids. V lost 4 bases and J lost 3; bases outside the gene matches: 11. The germline CDR1 and CDR2 sequences are LGHDT and YNNKEL (reference sequence). The CDR3 sequence: CASSPRTGGEGHNQPQHF. Written as DNA, the CDR3 is TGTGCCAGCAGCCCTAGGACAGGGGGCGAGGGACACAATCAGCCCCAGCATTTT.